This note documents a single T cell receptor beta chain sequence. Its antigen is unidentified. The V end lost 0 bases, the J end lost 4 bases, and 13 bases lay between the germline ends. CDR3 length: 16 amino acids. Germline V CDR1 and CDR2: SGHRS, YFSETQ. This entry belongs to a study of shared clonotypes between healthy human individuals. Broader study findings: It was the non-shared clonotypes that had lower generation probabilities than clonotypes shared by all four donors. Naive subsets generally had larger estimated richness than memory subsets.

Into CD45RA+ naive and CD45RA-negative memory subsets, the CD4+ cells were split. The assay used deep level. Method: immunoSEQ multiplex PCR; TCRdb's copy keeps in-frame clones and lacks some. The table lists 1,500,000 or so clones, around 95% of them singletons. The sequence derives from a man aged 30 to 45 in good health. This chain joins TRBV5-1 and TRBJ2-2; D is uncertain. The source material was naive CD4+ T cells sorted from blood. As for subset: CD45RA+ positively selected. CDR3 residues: CASSLAGKVLTGELFF. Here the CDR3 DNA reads TGCGCCAGCAGCTTGGCCGGAAAGGTCCTCACCGGGGAGCTGTTTTTT.